The source of this T cell receptor beta chain is a study of blood T cell repertoires in COVID-19 (TCRdb year 2020). General notes on the study: Samples covering the acute and convalescent phases of COVID-19 were provided by collaborators in the United States, Italy and Spain. The material from the prospective study consisted of cDNA or gDNA derived from T cells, B-cell-depleted T cells, or PBMCs. Subjects who had been exposed to COVID-19, were actively infected with it, or had recovered from it provided the deeply sampled blood TCRbeta repertoires that made up the dataset. The repertoires were released in a freely available public database meant as a resource for research on the immune response to SARS-CoV-2. The samples were drawn from two sources: the first 160 participants of the ongoing ImmuneRACE study, and over 1,000 subjects contributed by 6 global collaborators. Sample metadata almost always included a de-identified subject ID, COVID-19 status, age in years and sex. Where HLA class I and class II types were available, the types were taken from metadata supplied by the sample provider, not from assay-based typing. General conclusions and limits of the study: The amount of clinical and demographic metadata varied by source and participant and was provided uncurated.

One collaborating source in Seattle enrolled patients during active infection and followed them longitudinally through the course of disease. The collaborating institutions used their own protocols to collect whole blood in K2EDTA tubes. For TCRbeta analysis, collaborators shipped samples as frozen whole blood, isolated PBMCs, or DNA extracted from either of those sample types. TCRbeta CDR3 regions were amplified from genomic DNA by means of the immunoSEQ Assay, a bias-controlled multiplex PCR. Under the source paper's analysis protocol: The number of nucleated cells in each sample was estimated from the amplification of reference gene primers within the assay. Sequence reads were collapsed and filtered to measure the absolute abundance of every unique TCRbeta CDR3 rearrangement. For each sample, productive Simpson clonality was calculated as the square root of Simpson's diversity index across productive rearrangements. TCRdb obtained this table from immuneACCESS and retained in-frame rearrangements with V and J assigned. These tables miss some clones; where compared with another copy, unresolved V genes account for less than half of the shortfall, and the remainder is unexplained. D and trimming come from the DNA, and the V and J calls and clone size come from that table. The sample profile shows 250,000 to 300,000 clones; 80% to 90% of them were found once. Roughly 10% of the sample is held by the ten biggest clonotypes.

With regard to this clone: Its antigen is not yet known. No much larger clone exists at a distance of one base, and base qualities are not known.

The sequenced sample was peripheral blood. The clonotype comes from a woman in her 70s with COVID-19, enrolled during active disease.

The base sequence is TGTGCCAGCGGAAGGGGAGGAGTAGCACCTGAAGCTTTCTTT. This yields the protein CASGRGGVAPEAFF. This chain joins TRBV6-5 to TRBJ1-1; matching of 5 bases hints at TRBD1 as the D gene. Based on the germline V gene, the CDR1 and CDR2 sequences are MNHEY and SVGAGI. Relative to germline, V is 8 bases shorter and J is 6 bases shorter, with 19 bases between their ends. The CDR3 starts with the cysteine, ends with the phenylalanine, and has 14 residues. The sequence is cut down to CDR3 DNA, 42 bases in frame from base 1.